Given below is one T cell receptor (beta chain) in context. The V gene's germline CDR1 is SGHNT and CDR2 YYREEE (reference sequence). V lost 4 bases and J 4 bases, leaving 17 bases between the germline ends. This CDR3 comprises 15 residues. This record belongs to a study of shared clonotypes between healthy human individuals. Turning to the study itself: There were three CD4 naive, three CD4 memory, two CD8 naive and one CD8 memory plates per donor.

When replicate PCRs were run on sorted subsets, they used around 200 ng DNA, approximately 27,000 T cell genomes. Clones were read by immunoSEQ multiplex PCR, and TCRdb kept only the in-frame ones, dropping some. The table records 850,000 to 1,200,000 clones, around 75% of them present only once. The chain employs TRBV5-4 and TRBJ1-2, with D possibly being TRBD1 (5 bases). This sequence originates from a young man in good health. Input material: memory CD4+ T cells sorted from blood. Subset here: CD45RA-negative fraction. CDR3 nucleotide sequence: TGTGCCAGCAGCACTTCCGACAGCCGAGGCTATGGCTACACCTTC. Protein product: CASSTSDSRGYGYTF. Full variable domain (outside the CDR3, taken from reference TRBV5-4 and TRBJ1-2): ETGVTQSPTHLIKTRGQQVTLRCSSQSGHNTVSWYQQALGQGPQFIFQYYREEENGRGNFPPRFSGLQFPNYSSELNVNALELDDSALYLCASSTSDSRGYGYTFGSGTRLTVV.